This T cell receptor beta chain was sequenced during a study of PD-1 blockade in classical Hodgkin lymphoma. Whole-study context: Patients got intravenous nivolumab 3 mg/kg every 2 weeks.

The time point denotes: cycle 4 day 1 (C4D1), after about 6 weeks of nivolumab. Brentuximab vedotin exposure varied, and every patient relapsed after autologous stem cell transplantation. The data were produced by immunoSEQ multiplex PCR, yet TCRdb's version contains in-frame clones alone and is incomplete. Here the sample spans around 46,000 clones, roughly 90% being singletons. In germline, CDR1 is MDHEN, CDR2 SYDVKM. V was pared by 8 bases and J by 4 bases, with 13 bases of the junction left unmatched. The CDR3 has 15 amino acids. General observations from the study: Newly diagnosed patients reportedly had lower baseline TCR diversity than healthy donors. Individuals who commenced nivolumab within less than 1 year of ASCT were excluded. It was CD4+ TCR diversity, not CD8+, that rose significantly by C4D1.

Of note for this clone: Its matching antigen is unknown.

This sequence was found in a human donor with classical Hodgkin lymphoma. Specimen: peripheral blood mononuclear cells (PBMCs), collected before the fourth cycle of nivolumab. The chain is built from TRBV28 and TRBJ1-2, with TRBD1 identical over 7 bases. CDR3 nucleotide sequence: TGTGCCAGCGGCGACCGGGACAGTCGGTTCTATGGCTACACCTTC. It translates to CASGDRDSRFYGYTF.